Described below is a single TCR beta chain sequence and its context. The data stem from a study of blood T cell repertoires in COVID-19. The CDR3 consists of 16 residues. Per germline, CDR1 ENHRY and CDR2 SYGVKD. The trim removed 5 bases at V and 0 bases at J, leaving 4 bases unmatched. Clones were read by immunoSEQ multiplex PCR, and TCRdb kept only the in-frame ones, dropping some. There are some 380,000 clones in the sample; roughly 89% occur only once, and around 7% lies in the top ten. The sequencing input was peripheral blood. The chain links TRBV10-3 to TRBJ1-3; TRBD1 matches 10 bases. The clonotype was recovered from a man between 18 and 29 years old with active or convalescent COVID-19. CDR3 sequence reads: CAISIRTGGSGNTIYF. In DNA form, the CDR3 reads TGTGCCATCAGTATTAGGACAGGGGGCTCTGGAAACACCATATATTTT.